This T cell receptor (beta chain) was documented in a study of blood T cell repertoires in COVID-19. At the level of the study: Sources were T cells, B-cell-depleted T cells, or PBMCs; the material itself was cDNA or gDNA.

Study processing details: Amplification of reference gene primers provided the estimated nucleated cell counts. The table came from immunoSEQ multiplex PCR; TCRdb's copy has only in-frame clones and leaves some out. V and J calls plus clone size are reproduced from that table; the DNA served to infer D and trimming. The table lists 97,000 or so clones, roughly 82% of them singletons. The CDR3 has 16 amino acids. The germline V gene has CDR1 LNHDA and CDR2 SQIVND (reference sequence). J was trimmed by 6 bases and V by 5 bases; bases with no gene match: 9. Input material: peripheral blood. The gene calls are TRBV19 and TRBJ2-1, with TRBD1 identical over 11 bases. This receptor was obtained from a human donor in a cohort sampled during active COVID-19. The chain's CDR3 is CASSSRGTGGGNEQFF. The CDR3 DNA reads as TGTGCCAGTAGTTCGCGCGGGACAGGGGGTGGCAATGAGCAGTTCTTC.